The 6 T cell receptor beta chains listed next were all sequenced from one sample in a study of identical twins. TCRdb re-called the 5' RACE reads through MiXCR, storing one row per CDR3 protein. The profile shows some 1,600,000 distinct CDR3 sequences, roughly a third of them singletons. The sequenced sample was cord blood. These receptors were collected from a newborn girl in good health.

This chain joins TRBV7-2 and TRBJ2-3, with no clear D. The CDR3 runs 17 residues. Germline lookup yields CDR1 SGHTA and CDR2 FQGNSA. Trimming pared 5 bases from V and 1 base from J, leaving 19 bases between. CDR3 bases: TGTGCCAGCAGCGACCTTTATGTCCCCTCCCGCACAGATACGCAGTATTTT. Translation: CASSDLYVPSRTDTQYF. The complete variable domain, with remaining parts taken from reference TRBV7-2 and TRBJ2-3, reads GAGVSQSPSNKVTEKGKDVELRCDPISGHTALYWYRQSLGQGLEFLIYFQGNSAPDKSGLPSDRFSAERTGGSVSTLTIQRTQQEDSAVYLCASSDLYVPSRTDTQYFGPGTRLTVL.

The chain employs TRBV19 and TRBJ2-2; D is perhaps TRBD1 (6 bases). CDR1 is LNHDA, CDR2 SQIVND, per germline (reference sequence). V lost 5 bases, J lost 0 bases, and 10 bases lay in between. The CDR3 has 15 amino acids. CDR3 sequence reads: CASSVNRANTGELFF. The CDR3 DNA follows: TGTGCCAGTAGTGTGAACAGGGCGAACACCGGGGAGCTGTTTTTT.

This clonotype turned up a few times. This sequence joins TRBV5-1 and TRBJ2-7; 7 nucleotides line up with TRBD1. This CDR3 has 15 residues. The ends lost 2 bases at V and 4 bases at J; junction bases unmatched: 9. Germline V lookup: CDR1 SGHRS, CDR2 YFSETQ. Written as DNA, the CDR3 is TGCGCCAGCAGCTTCAGACAGGGTCTCCCTTACGAGCAGTACTTC. Its translation is CASSFRQGLPYEQYF.

A few counts support this clonotype. Just one base apart from a much larger clone, this may be a read error. The chain uses TRBV3-1 and TRBJ2-7; D is unresolved. This CDR3 has 13 residues. In germline, CDR1 is LGHDT, CDR2 YNNKEL (reference sequence). V was pared by 1 base and J by 3 bases, with 7 bases between. The CDR3 loop is CASSQVTSYEQYV. CDR3 DNA sequence: TGTGCCAGCAGCCAAGTCACCAGCTACGAGCAGTACGTC.

The chain joins TRBV27 to TRBJ2-7; 9 nucleotides line up with TRBD1. Germline CDR1 reads MNHEY; CDR2 reads SMNVEV (reference sequence). The junction had 6 bases not matched to a gene; V was cut back by 4 bases and J by 5 bases. The CDR3 covers 14 residues. CDR3 nucleotide sequence: TGTGCCAGCAGTTCGGGACAGGGTAAGCACGAGCAGTACTTC. Translating gives CASSSGQGKHEQYF.

The chain uses TRBV5-1 and TRBJ2-5; D possibly corresponds to TRBD1 (5 bases). Trimming shortened V by 2 bases and J by 5 bases, and 16 bases separated the two germline ends. The CDR3 length is 15 residues. Germline CDR1 is SGHRS and CDR2 is YFSETQ. Here the CDR3 reads CASSFSVAGLETQYF. The CDR3 DNA reads TGCGCCAGCAGCTTTTCGGTTGCAGGGTTGGAGACCCAGTACTTC.